The 3 T cell receptor beta chains below were found in one sample sequenced in a study of blood T cells in healthy people across ages. The authors ran a second PCR of roughly 6 to 12 cycles using a sample-barcoded 5' primer and a J-beta primer mix. TCRdb reprocessed the 5' RACE reads via MiXCR and lists one record per CDR3 protein. The data hold roughly 680,000 distinct CDR3 sequences, with about half observed a single time. The source material was blood. These receptors all stem from an older woman in good health.

This clonotype has just one count. The junction and the germline gene differ at one end; a read error may be behind it. CDR3: CVSSQTQQGWNQPQHF. CDR3 DNA sequence: TGTGTCAGCAGCCAAACCCAGCAGGGATGGAATCAGCCCCAGCATTTT. The rearrangement uses TRBV4-2 and TRBJ1-5, with D tentatively TRBD1 (5 bases). This CDR3 spans 16 amino acids. The germline V gene encodes CDR1 LGHNA and CDR2 YNFKEQ.

This chain links TRBV10-3 with TRBJ2-3; 11 bases align to TRBD1. The V gene's germline CDR1 is ENHRY and CDR2 SYGVKD. This CDR3 comprises 13 residues. Trimming removed 8 bases from V and 6 bases from J; junction bases left unmatched: 4. The CDR3 coding sequence is TGTGCCATCGGGACAGGGGGAATCGATACGCAGTATTTT. This translates into CAIGTGGIDTQYF.

The chain combines TRBV6-6 with TRBJ1-2; 9 nucleotides match TRBD1. With 5 bases clipped from V and 7 bases from J, the junction kept 8 bases outside the gene matches. This CDR3 comprises 14 residues. Germline V gene lookup returns CDR1 MNHNY and CDR2 SVGAGI (reference sequence). The CDR3 protein is CASSIRDRESGYTF. DNA of the CDR3: TGTGCCAGCAGTATACGGGACAGGGAGTCTGGCTACACCTTC.